The following is a T cell receptor (beta chain) sequence with its context. The antigen is unknown. From germline, CDR1 is SGDLS and CDR2 YYNGEE. V lost 3 bases to trimming and J lost 1 base, with 11 bases between them. CDR3 length: 14 amino acids. This entry comes from a study of radiotherapy plus CTLA-4 blockade in lung cancer. Whole-study context: Among all patients, roughly 17% showed objective responses, while about 30% had disease control. Study-wide results and limits: Peripheral blood showed expansion of tumor-derived TCR clones after radiotherapy and ipilimumab.

The method was immunoSEQ multiplex PCR; TCRdb's version includes in-frame clones alone and lacks a portion of them. The sample consists of tens of thousands of clones, approximately 79% of them appearing once. The V gene is TRBV9, the J gene TRBJ2-7, with D possibly TRBD1 on 6 matching bases. This receptor was obtained from a human donor with non-small cell lung cancer who had a partial response to radiotherapy plus ipilimumab. The source was peripheral blood, collected from a patient treated with radiotherapy plus ipilimumab. The CDR3 DNA sequence: TGTGCCAGCAGCGGTGCCGGGACATCCTACGAGCAGTACTTC. The encoded protein is CASSGAGTSYEQYF.